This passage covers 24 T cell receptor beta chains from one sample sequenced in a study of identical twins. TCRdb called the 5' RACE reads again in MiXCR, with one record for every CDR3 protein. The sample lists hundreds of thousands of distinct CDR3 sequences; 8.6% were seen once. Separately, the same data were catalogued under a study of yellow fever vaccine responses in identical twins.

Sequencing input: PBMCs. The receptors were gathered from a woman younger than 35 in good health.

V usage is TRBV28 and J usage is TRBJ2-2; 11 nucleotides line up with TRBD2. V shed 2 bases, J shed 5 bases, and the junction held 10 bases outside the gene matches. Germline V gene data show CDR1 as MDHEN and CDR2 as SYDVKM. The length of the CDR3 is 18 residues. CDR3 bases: TGTGCCAGCAGTTTAGTAGCGGGAGGGCCCGGGAGAACCGGGGAGCTGTTTTTT. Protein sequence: CASSLVAGGPGRTGELFF. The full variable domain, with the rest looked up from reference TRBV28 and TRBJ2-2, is DVKVTQSSRYLVKRTGEKVFLECVQDMDHENMFWYRQDPGLGLRLIYFSYDVKMKEKGDIPEGYSVSREKKERFSLILESASTNQTSMYLCASSLVAGGPGRTGELFFGEGSRLTVL.

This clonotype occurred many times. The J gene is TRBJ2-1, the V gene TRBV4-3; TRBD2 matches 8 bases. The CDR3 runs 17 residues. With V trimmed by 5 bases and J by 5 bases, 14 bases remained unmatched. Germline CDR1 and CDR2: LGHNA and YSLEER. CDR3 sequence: CASSSETPGLGNNEQFF. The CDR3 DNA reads TGCGCCAGCAGCTCCGAGACCCCGGGACTAGGGAACAATGAGCAGTTCTTC.

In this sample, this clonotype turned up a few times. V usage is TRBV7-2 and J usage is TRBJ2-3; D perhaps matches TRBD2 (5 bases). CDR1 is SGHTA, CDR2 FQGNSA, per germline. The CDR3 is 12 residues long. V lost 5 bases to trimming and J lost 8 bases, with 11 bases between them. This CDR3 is CASSPGEGTQYF. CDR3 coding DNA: TGTGCCAGCAGCCCGGGTGAGGGTACGCAGTATTTT.

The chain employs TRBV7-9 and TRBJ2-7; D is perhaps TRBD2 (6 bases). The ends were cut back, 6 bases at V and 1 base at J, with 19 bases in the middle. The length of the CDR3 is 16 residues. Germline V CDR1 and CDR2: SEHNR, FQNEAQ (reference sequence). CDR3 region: CASRKSLGGDSYEQYF. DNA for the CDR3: TGTGCCAGCAGGAAAAGTCTGGGCGGGGATTCCTACGAGCAGTACTTC. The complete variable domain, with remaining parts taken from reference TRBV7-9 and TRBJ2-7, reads DTGVSQNPRHKITKRGQNVTFRCDPISEHNRLYWYRQTLGQGPEFLTYFQNEAQLEKSRLLSDRFSAERPKGSFSTLEIQRTEQGDSAMYLCASRKSLGGDSYEQYFGPGTRLTVT.

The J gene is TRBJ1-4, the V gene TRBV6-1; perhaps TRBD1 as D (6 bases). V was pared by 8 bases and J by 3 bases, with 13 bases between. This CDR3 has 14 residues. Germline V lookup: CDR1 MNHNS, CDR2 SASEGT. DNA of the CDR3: TGTGCCAGCCAATCAGGGGAGGCTAATGAAAAACTGTTTTTT. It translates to CASQSGEANEKLFF.

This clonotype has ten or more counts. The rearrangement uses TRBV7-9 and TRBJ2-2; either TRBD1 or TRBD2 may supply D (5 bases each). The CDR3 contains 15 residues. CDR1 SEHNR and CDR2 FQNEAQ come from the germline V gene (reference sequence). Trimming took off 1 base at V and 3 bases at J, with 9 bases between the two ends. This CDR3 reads CASSLGMGDTGELFF. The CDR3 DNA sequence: TGTGCCAGCAGCTTAGGCATGGGGGACACCGGGGAGCTGTTTTTT.

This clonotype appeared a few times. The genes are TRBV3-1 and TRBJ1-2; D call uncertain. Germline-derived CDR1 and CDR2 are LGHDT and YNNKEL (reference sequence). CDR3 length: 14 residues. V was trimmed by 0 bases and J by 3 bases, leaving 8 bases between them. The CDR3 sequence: CASSQERGYYGYTF. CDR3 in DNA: TGTGCCAGCAGCCAAGAGCGGGGATACTATGGCTACACCTTC.

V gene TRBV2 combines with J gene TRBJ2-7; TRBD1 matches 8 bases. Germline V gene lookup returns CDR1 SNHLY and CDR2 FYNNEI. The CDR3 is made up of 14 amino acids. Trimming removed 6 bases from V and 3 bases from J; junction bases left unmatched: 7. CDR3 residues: CASSQGARHYEQYF. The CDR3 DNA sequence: TGTGCCAGCAGCCAGGGGGCAAGGCACTACGAGCAGTACTTC.

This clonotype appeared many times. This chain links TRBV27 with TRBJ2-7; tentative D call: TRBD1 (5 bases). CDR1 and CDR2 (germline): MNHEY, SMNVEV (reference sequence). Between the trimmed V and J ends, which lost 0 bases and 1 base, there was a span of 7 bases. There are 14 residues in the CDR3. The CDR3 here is CASSLSAGSYEQYF. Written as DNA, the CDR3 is TGTGCCAGCAGTTTATCAGCAGGGTCCTACGAGCAGTACTTC.

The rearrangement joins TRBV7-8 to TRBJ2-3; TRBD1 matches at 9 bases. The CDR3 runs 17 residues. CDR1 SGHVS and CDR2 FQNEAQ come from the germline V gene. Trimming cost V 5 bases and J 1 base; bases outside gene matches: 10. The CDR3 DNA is TGTGCCAGCAGCACACACTGGGGGGACAGGGGCACAGATACGCAGTATTTT. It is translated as CASSTHWGDRGTDTQYF. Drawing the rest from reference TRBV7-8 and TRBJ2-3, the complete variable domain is GAGVSQSPRYKVAKRGQDVALRCDPISGHVSLFWYQQALGQGPEFLTYFQNEAQLDKSGLPSDRFFAERPEGSVSTLKIQRTQQEDSAVYLCASSTHWGDRGTDTQYFGPGTRLTVL.

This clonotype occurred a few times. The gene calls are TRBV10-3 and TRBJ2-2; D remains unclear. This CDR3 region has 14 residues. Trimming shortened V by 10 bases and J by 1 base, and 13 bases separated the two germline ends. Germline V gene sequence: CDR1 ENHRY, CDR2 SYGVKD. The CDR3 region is CATDGVGNTGELFF. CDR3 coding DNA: TGTGCCACCGACGGAGTGGGGAACACCGGGGAGCTGTTTTTT.

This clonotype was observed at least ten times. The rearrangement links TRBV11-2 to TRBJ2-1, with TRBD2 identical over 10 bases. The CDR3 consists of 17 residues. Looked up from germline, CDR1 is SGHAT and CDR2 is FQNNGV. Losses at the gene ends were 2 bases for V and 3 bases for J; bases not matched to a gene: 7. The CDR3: CASSLRLAGDLYNEQFF. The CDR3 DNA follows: TGTGCCAGCAGCTTAAGGCTAGCGGGGGATCTCTACAATGAGCAGTTCTTC.

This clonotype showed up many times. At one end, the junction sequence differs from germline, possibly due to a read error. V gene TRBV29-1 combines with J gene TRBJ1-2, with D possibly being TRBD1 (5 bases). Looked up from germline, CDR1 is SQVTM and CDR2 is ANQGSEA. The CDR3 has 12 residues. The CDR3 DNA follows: TGCAGCGTGGAAGTCCTGGGACCTGGCTACACCTTC. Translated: CSVEVLGPGYTF.

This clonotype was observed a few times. The CDR3 is CASSYSGLAGAHGTDTQYF. The DNA for the CDR3 is TGTGCCAGCAGTTACTCCGGGCTAGCGGGGGCCCACGGCACAGATACGCAGTATTTT. This sequence joins TRBV6-5 and TRBJ2-3, with 10 bases lining up with TRBD2. This CDR3 spans 19 amino acids. V shed 0 bases, J shed 1 base, and the junction held 10 bases outside the gene matches. Per germline, CDR1 MNHEY and CDR2 SVGAGI.

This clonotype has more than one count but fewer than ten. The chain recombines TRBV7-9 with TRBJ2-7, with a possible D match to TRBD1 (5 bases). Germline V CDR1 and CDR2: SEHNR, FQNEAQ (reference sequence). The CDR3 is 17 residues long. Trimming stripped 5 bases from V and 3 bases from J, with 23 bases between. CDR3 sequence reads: CASSGVPGLPLLYEQYF. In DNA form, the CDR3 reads TGTGCCAGCAGCGGAGTGCCAGGGCTCCCCCTACTCTACGAGCAGTACTTC.

The CDR3 loop reads CASSLGLAGRDTQYF. The CDR3 DNA reads TGTGCCAGCAGTTTAGGCCTAGCGGGAAGGGATACGCAGTATTTT. V is TRBV27 and J is TRBJ2-3, with TRBD2 matching 9 bases. Germline-derived CDR1 and CDR2 are MNHEY and SMNVEV (reference sequence). V was clipped by 2 bases and J by 6 bases; unmatched bases: 6. There are 15 residues in the CDR3.

CDR3 sequence (DNA): TGCAGTTTCCGACTAGCGGGGGGGCCCCCCCAAGAGACCCAGTACTTC. Protein sequence: CSFRLAGGPPQETQYF. The rearrangement links TRBV20-1 to TRBJ2-5; 14 bases are a match to TRBD2. V gave up 8 bases and J gave up 1 base; unmatched junction bases: 9. Per germline, CDR1 DFQATT and CDR2 SNEGSKA (reference sequence). The CDR3 loop spans 16 amino acids.

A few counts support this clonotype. The CDR3 loop reads CASSSGDSLNTEAFF. Written as DNA, the CDR3 is TGCGCCAGCAGCTCGGGGGACAGTTTGAACACTGAAGCTTTCTTT. The rearrangement uses TRBV5-1 and TRBJ1-1, with TRBD1 matching 7 bases. Germline-derived CDR1 and CDR2 are SGHRS and YFSETQ. The V segment lost 3 bases and the J segment 0 bases; nucleotides outside the gene matches: 5. The CDR3 has 15 amino acids.

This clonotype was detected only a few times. As DNA, the CDR3 is TGTGCCAGCAGTGTCTCCGGGGCATCTGAGCAGTTCTTC. Translation gives CASSVSGASEQFF. The chain is built from TRBV25-1 and TRBJ2-1, with D possibly being TRBD1 or TRBD2 (5 bases each). The CDR3 extends over 13 amino acids. Germline values: CDR1 MGHDK, CDR2 SYGVNS. The germline V and J ends were trimmed by 4 bases and 9 bases, with 13 bases remaining between them.

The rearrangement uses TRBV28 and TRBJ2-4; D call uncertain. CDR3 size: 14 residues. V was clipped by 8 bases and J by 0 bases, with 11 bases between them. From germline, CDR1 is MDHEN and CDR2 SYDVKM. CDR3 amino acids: CASYLCLAKNIQYF. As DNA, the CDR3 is TGTGCCAGCTACCTATGTTTAGCCAAAAACATTCAGTACTTC.

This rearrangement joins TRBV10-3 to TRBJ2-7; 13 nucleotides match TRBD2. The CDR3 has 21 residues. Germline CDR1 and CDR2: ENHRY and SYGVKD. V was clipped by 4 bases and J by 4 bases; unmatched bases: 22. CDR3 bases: TGTGCCATCAGTGCCGGGACAGCGACGTCCGGACTAGCGGGAGTGGGGTACGAGCAGTACTTC. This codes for CAISAGTATSGLAGVGYEQYF.

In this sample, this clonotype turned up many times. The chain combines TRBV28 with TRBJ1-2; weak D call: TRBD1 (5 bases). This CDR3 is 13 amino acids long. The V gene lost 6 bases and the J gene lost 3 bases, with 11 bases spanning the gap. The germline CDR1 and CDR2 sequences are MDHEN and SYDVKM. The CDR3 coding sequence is TGTGCCAGCAGACCACAACAGGACTATGGCTACACCTTC. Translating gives CASRPQQDYGYTF.

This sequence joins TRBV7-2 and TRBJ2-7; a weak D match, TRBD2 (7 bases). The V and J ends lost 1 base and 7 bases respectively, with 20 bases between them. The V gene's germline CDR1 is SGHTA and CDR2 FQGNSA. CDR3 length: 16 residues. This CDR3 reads CASSLEGGGPLGEQYF. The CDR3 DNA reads TGTGCCAGCAGCTTAGAGGGGGGAGGGCCTTTGGGTGAGCAGTACTTC.

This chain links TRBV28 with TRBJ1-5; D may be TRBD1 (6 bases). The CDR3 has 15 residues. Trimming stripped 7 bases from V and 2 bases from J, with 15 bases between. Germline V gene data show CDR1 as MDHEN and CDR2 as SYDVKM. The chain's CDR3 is CASIKGGLGNQPQHF. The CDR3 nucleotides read TGTGCCAGCATAAAGGGGGGTTTGGGCAATCAGCCCCAGCATTTT.